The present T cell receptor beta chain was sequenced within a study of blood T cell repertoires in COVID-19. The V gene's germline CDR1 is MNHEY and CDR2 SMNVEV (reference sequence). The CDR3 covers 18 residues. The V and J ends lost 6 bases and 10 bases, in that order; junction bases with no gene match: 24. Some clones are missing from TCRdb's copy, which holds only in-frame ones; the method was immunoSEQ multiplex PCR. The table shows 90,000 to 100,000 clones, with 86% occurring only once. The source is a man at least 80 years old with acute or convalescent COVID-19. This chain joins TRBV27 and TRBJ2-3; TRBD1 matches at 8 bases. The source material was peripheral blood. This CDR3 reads CASSSGTGQHNYYGAQYF. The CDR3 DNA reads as TGTGCCAGCAGCTCCGGGACAGGCCAACATAACTATTATGGGGCGCAGTATTTT.